One and the same sample provided the 26 T cell receptor beta chains below, sequenced in a study of cytomegalovirus exposure and HLA in healthy donors. Both 60 Vbeta primers and 13 Jbeta primers went into the PCR. The table came from immunoSEQ multiplex PCR; TCRdb's copy has only in-frame clones and leaves some out. This table has some 71,000 clones, roughly two thirds appearing once. Sequenced sample: PBMCs. These receptors all stem from a man aged 40-49 years in good health and CMV-seropositive.

J is TRBJ1-3 and V is TRBV30; D may be TRBD1 (6 bases). This CDR3 is built from 16 residues. Germline V lookup: CDR1 GTSNPN, CDR2 SVGIG (reference sequence). Between the trimmed V and J ends, which lost 3 bases and 1 base, there was a span of 16 bases. The CDR3, as DNA: TGTGCCTGGAGCAACGACGACAGGCCTTCTGGAAACACCATATATTTT. This gives the protein CAWSNDDRPSGNTIYF.

The chain couples TRBV6-1 to TRBJ2-7; unclear D gene. Germline loops: CDR1 MNHNS, CDR2 SASEGT. This CDR3 contains 14 residues. Trimming took 2 bases from V and 3 from J, leaving 11 bases between them. In DNA, the CDR3 is TGTGCCAGCAGTGAATATTCAGGCAACTACGAGCAGTACTTC. Residues: CASSEYSGNYEQYF.

This clone appeared a few times. The chain is built from TRBV9 and TRBJ2-1; D call uncertain. This CDR3 has 15 amino acids. V lost 0 bases, J lost 1 base, and 8 bases lay in between. The germline V gene has CDR1 SGDLS and CDR2 YYNGEE. The CDR3 DNA sequence: TGTGCCAGCAGCGTAGACCTAGAGTCCTACAATGAGCAGTTCTTC. Amino acid sequence: CASSVDLESYNEQFF.

The chain uses TRBV25-1 and TRBJ1-2; D gene unclear. V was cut by 5 bases and J by 0 bases, with 7 bases left in between. The V gene's germline CDR1 is MGHDK and CDR2 SYGVNS. CDR3 size: 13 residues. The CDR3 nucleotides are TGTGCCAGCAGTTACTTCACTAACTATGGCTACACCTTC. This translates into CASSYFTNYGYTF.

This chain uses TRBV9 with TRBJ1-2; unclear D gene. Trimming cost V 0 bases and J 1 base, with 10 bases left between them. The germline gives CDR1 SGDLS, CDR2 YYNGEE. This CDR3 has 15 amino acids. The CDR3 DNA sequence: TGTGCCAGCAGCGTAGCTGCGGTACATAACTATGGCTACACCTTC. This encodes CASSVAAVHNYGYTF.

V usage is TRBV6-4 and J usage is TRBJ2-3; 7 nucleotides line up with TRBD2. The CDR3 consists of 14 residues. The germline CDR1 and CDR2 sequences are MRHNA and SNTAGT. Trimming cost V 2 bases and J 3 bases; bases outside gene matches: 2. CDR3 DNA: TGTGCCAGCAGTGACAGGGGACTAACAGATACGCAGTATTTT. The encoded protein is CASSDRGLTDTQYF.

This chain joins TRBV7-9 and TRBJ1-1, with D hard to call. Germline V gene sequence: CDR1 SEHNR, CDR2 FQNEAQ (reference sequence). The ends were cut back, 8 bases at V and 3 bases at J, with 16 bases in the middle. This CDR3 spans 14 amino acids. The CDR3 sequence is CASGLRDSDTEAFF. In DNA, the CDR3 is TGTGCCAGCGGGCTTCGGGATTCGGACACTGAAGCTTTCTTT.

This clone appeared a few times. The chain uses TRBV5-4 and TRBJ1-2; D is possibly TRBD1 (5 bases). The V and J ends lost 0 bases and 0 bases respectively, with 15 bases between them. The CDR3 covers 17 residues. Germline V gene lookup returns CDR1 SGHNT and CDR2 YYREEE (reference sequence). This CDR3 reads CASSLEAGSRANYGYTF. The CDR3 DNA follows: TGTGCCAGCAGCTTGGAGGCAGGAAGCAGGGCTAACTATGGCTACACCTTC.

The genes are TRBV4-1 and TRBJ2-7; 7 positions agree with TRBD2. Germline CDR1 and CDR2: MGHRA and YSYEKL. The CDR3 length is 14 residues. V dropped 1 base and J dropped 5; count of bases not matched to a gene: 5. DNA for the CDR3: TGCGCCAGCAGCCAAGCGGCGGGAGTTGACGAGCAGTACTTC. This encodes CASSQAAGVDEQYF.

In nucleotides, the CDR3 is TGTGCCAGCAGCTTAGCGGGAGGGCCAACAGATACGCAGTATTTT. It specifies CASSLAGGPTDTQYF. The chain has TRBV5-6 and TRBJ2-3; TRBD2 agrees at 10 bases. The J segment lost 3 bases and the V segment lost 2 bases, leaving 3 bases of the junction unmatched. This CDR3 spans 15 amino acids. Germline V gene sequence: CDR1 SGHDT, CDR2 YYEEEE.

The rearrangement uses TRBV9 and TRBJ1-2, with a weak D call TRBD1 (5 bases). The CDR3 sequence is 13 residues long. Germline loops: CDR1 SGDLS, CDR2 YYNGEE. V gave up 4 bases and J gave up 4 bases, with 11 bases separating them. The CDR3 DNA is TGTGCCAGCAGCCCAGGGCTTCGCTATGGCTACACCTTC. Protein product: CASSPGLRYGYTF.

This clone came up once. This chain links TRBV27 with TRBJ1-1; 8 nucleotides match TRBD1. CDR1 is MNHEY and CDR2 is SMNVEV in the germline V gene (reference sequence). The CDR3 sequence is 14 residues long. V lost 6 bases to trimming and J lost 1 base; unmatched junction nucleotides: 4. CDR3 DNA: TGTGCCAGCAGCTACGACAGGGGGAACACTGAAGCTTTCTTT. Translating it yields CASSYDRGNTEAFF.

The V call is TRBV5-1, the J call TRBJ1-2; possible D gene TRBD1, 5 bases. The V and J ends lost 4 bases and 8 bases respectively, with 15 bases between them. The germline V gene has CDR1 SGHRS and CDR2 YFSETQ. This CDR3 has 13 residues. The CDR3 is CASSPTQGWGYTF. DNA for the CDR3: TGCGCCAGCAGCCCGACCCAGGGCTGGGGCTACACCTTC.

Only one count was recorded for this clone. The gene calls are TRBV19 and TRBJ2-3; D is ambiguous. The CDR3 is made up of 13 amino acids. V lost 3 bases and J 1 base, leaving 5 bases between the germline ends. Per the germline V gene, CDR1 is LNHDA and CDR2 is SQIVND (reference sequence). The CDR3 loop reads CASSITGTDTQYF. Here the CDR3 DNA reads TGTGCCAGTAGTATCACAGGCACAGATACGCAGTATTTT.

This chain links TRBV28 with TRBJ2-1, with 9 positions matching TRBD2. Germline-derived CDR1 and CDR2 are MDHEN and SYDVKM. J lost 8 bases, V lost 4 bases, and 6 bases had no gene match. The CDR3 is made up of 14 amino acids. For the CDR3, the DNA is TGTGCCAGCAGTTGGCGGGAGGGCCGAGATGAGCAGTTCTTC. It specifies CASSWREGRDEQFF.

V is TRBV6-5 and J is TRBJ2-7, with no clear D. This CDR3 is built from 14 residues. V was trimmed by 6 bases and J by 2 bases, leaving 14 bases between them. Germline CDR1 reads MNHEY; CDR2 reads SVGAGI. As DNA, the CDR3 is TGTGCCAGCAGGTTAACGAGGCTAGCCTACGAGCAGTACTTC. Its protein product is CASRLTRLAYEQYF.

The genes are TRBV19 and TRBJ1-5; 9 nucleotides match TRBD1. Germline V lookup: CDR1 LNHDA, CDR2 SQIVND (reference sequence). This CDR3 is built from 19 residues. The V segment lost 5 bases and the J segment 6 bases; nucleotides outside the gene matches: 20. The CDR3: CASSPQKPGTGIYSQPQHF. The CDR3 DNA is TGTGCCAGTAGTCCCCAAAAACCCGGGACAGGGATTTATTCTCAGCCCCAGCATTTT.

The chain employs TRBV5-1 and TRBJ1-5; D uncertain. Germline V gene data show CDR1 as SGHRS and CDR2 as YFSETQ. Trimming stripped 4 bases from V and 6 bases from J, with 11 bases between. The CDR3 runs to 13 residues. In DNA, the CDR3 is TGCGCCAGCAGCCCCAGTGAGGGTCAGCCCCAGCATTTT. It encodes CASSPSEGQPQHF.

This clone was seen more than once but under ten times. CDR3 in DNA: TGTGCCAGCAGTTTGGGACTTACTACCTACAATGAGCAGTTCTTC. Protein: CASSLGLTTYNEQFF. V is TRBV28 and J is TRBJ2-1; D possibly corresponds to TRBD2 (6 bases). The CDR3 has 15 amino acids. Germline V CDR1 and CDR2: MDHEN, SYDVKM. The germline V and J ends were trimmed by 3 bases and 2 bases, with 11 bases remaining between them.

This clone was detected only once. The gene calls are TRBV7-9 and TRBJ1-2; no reliable D call. From germline, CDR1 is SEHNR and CDR2 FQNEAQ (reference sequence). The CDR3 sequence is 17 residues long. V gave up 5 bases and J gave up 3 bases, with 22 bases separating them. CDR3 residues: CASSLSLAQPGDYGYTF. CDR3 DNA: TGTGCCAGCAGCCTCAGCTTAGCTCAACCGGGAGACTATGGCTACACCTTC.

The chain couples TRBV5-1 to TRBJ2-3; TRBD2 might be the D (7 bases). CDR1 and CDR2 from the germline V gene are SGHRS and YFSETQ. The CDR3 covers 15 residues. V was pared by 0 bases and J by 2 bases, with 10 bases between. CDR3 sequence reads: CASSLVAGATDTQYF. The CDR3 DNA follows: TGCGCCAGCAGCTTGGTTGCGGGGGCCACAGATACGCAGTATTTT.

The rearrangement links TRBV7-8 to TRBJ1-2; D not certain. This CDR3 is 15 amino acids long. The V end lost 5 bases, the J end lost 0 bases, and 13 bases lay between the germline ends. Germline V gene lookup returns CDR1 SGHVS and CDR2 FQNEAQ. The CDR3 spells CASSPNGMANYGYTF. The CDR3 DNA follows: TGTGCCAGCAGCCCGAACGGGATGGCTAACTATGGCTACACCTTC. The variable domain in full, completed from reference TRBV7-8 and TRBJ1-2, reads GAGVSQSPRYKVAKRGQDVALRCDPISGHVSLFWYQQALGQGPEFLTYFQNEAQLDKSGLPSDRFFAERPEGSVSTLKIQRTQQEDSAVYLCASSPNGMANYGYTFGSGTRLTVV.

The chain recombines TRBV4-2 with TRBJ2-1; D is possibly TRBD2 (5 bases). This CDR3 spans 15 amino acids. Germline assignment: CDR1 LGHNA and CDR2 YNFKEQ. Trimming left V 6 bases short and J 2 bases short, with 14 bases between. CDR3 sequence reads: CASRDSERPYNEQFF. In DNA, the CDR3 is TGTGCCAGCAGGGACTCCGAGCGGCCCTACAATGAGCAGTTCTTC.

As concerns this clone: Relative to the germline gene, one junction end is altered; a read error may explain this. This chain joins TRBV9 and TRBJ2-1; TRBD2 might be the D (6 bases). The CDR3 has 14 residues. Looked up from germline, CDR1 is SGDLS and CDR2 is YYNGEE. CDR3 loop: CTSTPGVSYNEQFF. For the CDR3, the DNA is TGTACCAGCACTCCGGGAGTGTCCTACAATGAGCAGTTCTTC.

This sequence joins TRBV6-1 and TRBJ2-2; D is possibly TRBD1 (6 bases). V was clipped by 1 base and J by 2 bases, with 14 bases between them. Per germline, CDR1 MNHNS and CDR2 SASEGT. The CDR3 is made up of 17 amino acids. The CDR3 coding sequence is TGTGCCAGCAGTGAAGTGGGGGCGGCACTAAACACCGGGGAGCTGTTTTTT. Translating gives CASSEVGAALNTGELFF.

The rearrangement uses TRBV10-3 and TRBJ1-2, with TRBD1 matching over 8 bases. This CDR3 spans 15 amino acids. Trimming took 0 bases from V and 4 from J; bases not matched to a gene: 4. Germline V CDR1 and CDR2: ENHRY, SYGVKD. The CDR3 DNA reads TGTGCCATCAGTGAGTCCCCAGGGGGCGGCTATGGCTACACCTTC. The encoded protein is CAISESPGGGYGYTF.